The 20 T cell receptor beta chains reported below all come from one sample, sequenced in a study of identical twins. Each CDR3 protein gets one entry after TCRdb re-called the 5' RACE reads with MiXCR. The sample carries some 190,000 distinct CDR3 sequences, about a sixth recorded once. These data were likewise used in another study, on T cells expressing NK-cell markers.

Sequencing used CD8+ T cells sorted from blood. Source of these receptors: a woman aged 18-35 years in good health.

This clonotype was observed a handful of times. The V and J genes are TRBV27 and TRBJ1-1, with unresolved D. Trimming shortened V by 5 bases and J by 5 bases, and 12 bases separated the two germline ends. Germline V gene sequence: CDR1 MNHEY, CDR2 SMNVEV (reference sequence). The CDR3 is 13 residues long. CDR3 DNA sequence: TGTGCCAGCAGTCTCCTCGAGGTGACTGAAGCTTTCTTT. Translation gives CASSLLEVTEAFF.

CDR3 coding DNA: TGCAGTGCTAGGGACGGGACTAGCGGGCCCACAGATACGCAGTATTTT. Amino acids: CSARDGTSGPTDTQYF. The V gene is TRBV20-1, the J gene TRBJ2-3; TRBD2 aligns across 12 bases. The germline V gene encodes CDR1 DFQATT and CDR2 SNEGSKA (reference sequence). J gave up 2 bases and V 3 bases, and 6 bases lay outside the gene matches. This CDR3 has 16 residues.

The V and J genes are TRBV24-1 and TRBJ1-2, with D possibly matching TRBD1 (5 bases). Germline CDR1 reads KGHDR; CDR2 reads SFDVKD. V gave up 2 bases and J gave up 2 bases, with 8 bases separating them. CDR3 length: 14 residues. This chain's CDR3 is CATSDSGTNYGYTF. Here the CDR3 DNA reads TGTGCCACCAGTGATTCCGGGACGAACTATGGCTACACCTTC.

This clonotype was picked up many times. The rearrangement links TRBV7-2 to TRBJ1-1, with no clear D. This CDR3 contains 13 residues. CDR1 SGHTA and CDR2 FQGNSA come from the germline V gene. V was shortened by 0 bases and J by 6 bases, with 8 bases between the two germline ends. The CDR3, as DNA: TGTGCCAGCAGCTTAGCATCAAGGGCTGAAGCTTTCTTT. This sequence encodes CASSLASRAEAFF.

In regard to this clonotype: The junction and the germline gene differ at one end; a read error may be behind it. The chain uses TRBV3-1 and TRBJ2-3, with a tentative D call TRBD1 (5 bases). Germline values: CDR1 LGHDT, CDR2 YNNKEL (reference sequence). The CDR3 is 17 amino acids. CDR3 DNA sequence: TGTGCCTGCAGCCAAGATCAGGGCAGGTCCTCCACAGATACGCAGTATTTT. It specifies CACSQDQGRSSTDTQYF.

This clonotype was seen more than once but under ten times. This chain connects TRBV7-6 to TRBJ2-1, with 8 bases aligning to TRBD2. Per germline, CDR1 SGHVS and CDR2 FNYEAQ. J was trimmed by 4 bases and V by 4 bases; bases with no gene match: 9. This CDR3 has 16 amino acids. The CDR3 here is CASSSVLAGVYNEQFF. The CDR3, as DNA: TGTGCCAGCAGCTCGGTTCTAGCGGGCGTTTACAATGAGCAGTTCTTC.

This rearrangement joins TRBV2 to TRBJ2-3, with D unresolved. This CDR3 is built from 17 residues. Germline CDR1 and CDR2: SNHLY and FYNNEI. With 6 bases removed from V and 2 bases from J, the gap between germline ends came to 21 bases. In DNA form, the CDR3 reads TGTGCCAGCAGAGGTTATCAGGCCTTCCGTCACACAGATACGCAGTATTTT. Its protein product is CASRGYQAFRHTDTQYF.

The chain carries TRBV6-2 or TRBV6-3 and TRBJ2-2, with D possibly being TRBD1 (5 bases). The CDR3 runs to 15 residues. CDR1 MNHEY and CDR2 SVGEGT come from the germline V gene. Trimming took 2 bases from V and 3 from J, leaving 10 bases between them. This chain's CDR3 is CASSYTGADTGELFF. For the CDR3, the DNA is TGTGCCAGCAGTTACACTGGGGCGGACACCGGGGAGCTGTTTTTT.

The rearrangement links TRBV6-1 to TRBJ2-7; the match to TRBD2 covers 10 bases. The CDR3 totals 14 residues. Unmatched junction bases numbered 12, after V lost 8 bases and J lost 8 bases. Germline V gene data show CDR1 as MNHNS and CDR2 as SASEGT. CDR3 residues: CASGSSGRIFQQYF. CDR3 nucleotide sequence: TGTGCCAGCGGCTCTAGCGGGAGAATATTCCAGCAGTACTTC.

V and J are TRBV27 and TRBJ2-5; D not certain. Trimming took off 4 bases at V and 1 base at J, with 7 bases between the two ends. The CDR3 contains 13 residues. Per germline, CDR1 MNHEY and CDR2 SMNVEV (reference sequence). CDR3 DNA sequence: TGTGCCAGCAGTTCCCCAGGCCAAGAGACCCAGTACTTC. Protein sequence: CASSSPGQETQYF.

The V call is TRBV12-3 or TRBV12-4, the J call TRBJ1-1, with 7 bases lining up with TRBD1. This CDR3 has 18 residues. V was pared by 7 bases and J by 0 bases, with 17 bases of the junction left unmatched. CDR3: CASTTTGQPFPMNTEAFF. CDR3 in DNA: TGTGCCAGCACCACCACGGGACAGCCCTTTCCGATGAACACTGAAGCTTTCTTT.

V usage is TRBV13 and J usage is TRBJ1-2; the D is unclear. Trimming cost V 0 bases and J 2 bases, with 13 bases left between them. The CDR3 contains 16 residues. Germline V gene sequence: CDR1 PRHDT, CDR2 FYEKMQ (reference sequence). CDR3 in amino acids: CASSLGSTRGNYGYTF. In DNA form, the CDR3 reads TGTGCCAGCAGCTTAGGCTCGACCCGAGGGAACTATGGCTACACCTTC. Using reference TRBV13 and TRBJ1-2 for the parts outside the CDR3, the full variable domain is AAGVIQSPRHLIKEKRETATLKCYPIPRHDTVYWYQQGPGQDPQFLISFYEKMQSDKGSIPDRFSAQQFSDYHSELNMSSLELGDSALYFCASSLGSTRGNYGYTFGSGTRLTVV.

The chain uses TRBV5-1 and TRBJ1-2; the match to TRBD1 covers 8 bases. The CDR3 runs to 17 residues. Germline CDR1 is SGHRS and CDR2 is YFSETQ. V trimming: 4 bases; J trimming: 2 bases; junction bases outside the gene matches: 13. The CDR3 coding sequence is TGCGCCAGCAGCCCGGGGTTCCGGGACAGGAAAAACTATGGCTACACCTTC. Protein sequence: CASSPGFRDRKNYGYTF.

J is TRBJ2-4 and V is TRBV5-6; possible D gene TRBD2, 5 bases. This CDR3 is 11 amino acids long. Germline loops: CDR1 SGHDT, CDR2 YYEEEE. V was cut by 0 bases and J by 10 bases, with 5 bases left in between. In DNA form, the CDR3 reads TGTGCCAGCAGCTTGGAGCGGATTCAGTACTTC. This sequence encodes CASSLERIQYF. The complete variable domain, with remaining parts taken from reference TRBV5-6 and TRBJ2-4, reads DAGVTQSPTHLIKTRGQQVTLRCSPKSGHDTVSWYQQALGQGPQFIFQYYEEEERQRGNFPDRFSGHQFPNYSSELNVNALLLGDSALYLCASSLERIQYFGAGTRLSVL.

Only a few counts were recorded for this clonotype. The chain couples TRBV21-1 to TRBJ1-1; TRBD1 is taken as the D call from the table, unchecked against the DNA. TRBV21-1 is deemed a pseudogene. The CDR3 totals 12 residues. CDR3 protein: CASSKQGRGAFF. In nucleotides, the CDR3 is TGTGCCAGCAGCAAACAGGGGCGGGGGGCTTTCTTT.

This rearrangement joins TRBV9 to TRBJ1-2, with TRBD1 matching 11 bases. CDR1 and CDR2 (germline): SGDLS, YYNGEE. The CDR3 is 16 amino acids. The V and J ends lost 2 bases and 4 bases, in that order; junction bases with no gene match: 7. CDR3 coding DNA: TGTGCCAGCAGCGTGGGTACAGGGACAGGGGGCTATGGCTACACCTTC. Its translation: CASSVGTGTGGYGYTF. The complete variable domain, with remaining parts taken from reference TRBV9 and TRBJ1-2, reads DSGVTQTPKHLITATGQRVTLRCSPRSGDLSVYWYQQSLDQGLQFLIQYYNGEERAKGNILERFSAQQFPDLHSELNLSSLELGDSALYFCASSVGTGTGGYGYTFGSGTRLTVV.

This clonotype was found many times. The chain couples TRBV12-3 or TRBV12-4 to TRBJ1-1, with D unresolved. V lost 6 bases and J 3 bases, leaving 14 bases between the germline ends. The CDR3 has 14 residues. CDR3: CASSPTFSDTEAFF. In DNA form, the CDR3 reads TGTGCCAGCAGCCCAACTTTTTCGGACACTGAAGCTTTCTTT.

The chain carries TRBV4-3 and TRBJ2-1; D remains unclear. The length of the CDR3 is 13 residues. Looked up from germline, CDR1 is LGHNA and CDR2 is YSLEER. V was pared by 2 bases and J by 4 bases, with 6 bases between. For the CDR3, the DNA is TGCGCCAGCAGCCAAACCCAGTACAATGAGCAGTTCTTC. Its translation is CASSQTQYNEQFF.

This clonotype was counted a few times. The gene calls are TRBV6-1 and TRBJ2-7; D ambiguous. V lost 5 bases, J lost 2 bases, and 13 bases lay in between. The CDR3 spans 14 residues. Germline CDR1 is MNHNS and CDR2 is SASEGT. The CDR3 nucleotides are TGTGCCAGCAGTCCCCGATTCCCCCCCTACGAGCAGTACTTC. Encoded protein: CASSPRFPPYEQYF.

V is TRBV6-2 or TRBV6-3 and J is TRBJ1-1; 9 bases are a match to TRBD1. The CDR3 runs 15 residues. Germline-derived CDR1 and CDR2 are MNHEY and SVGEGT. Losses at the gene ends were 7 bases for V and 1 base for J; bases not matched to a gene: 7. The CDR3 protein is CASTARQGGNTEAFF. DNA for the CDR3: TGTGCCAGCACGGCCCGACAGGGGGGGAACACTGAAGCTTTCTTT.